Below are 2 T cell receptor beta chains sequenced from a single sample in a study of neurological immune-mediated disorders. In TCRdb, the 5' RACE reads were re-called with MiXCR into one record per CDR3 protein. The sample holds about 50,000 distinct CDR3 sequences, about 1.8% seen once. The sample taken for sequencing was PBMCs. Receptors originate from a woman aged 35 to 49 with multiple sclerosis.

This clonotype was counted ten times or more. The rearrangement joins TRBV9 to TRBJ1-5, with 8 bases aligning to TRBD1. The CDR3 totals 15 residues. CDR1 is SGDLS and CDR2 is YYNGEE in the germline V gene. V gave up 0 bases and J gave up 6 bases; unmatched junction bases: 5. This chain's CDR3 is CASSVGGDRTQPQHF. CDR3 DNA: TGTGCCAGCAGCGTAGGGGGGGACAGGACTCAGCCCCAGCATTTT.

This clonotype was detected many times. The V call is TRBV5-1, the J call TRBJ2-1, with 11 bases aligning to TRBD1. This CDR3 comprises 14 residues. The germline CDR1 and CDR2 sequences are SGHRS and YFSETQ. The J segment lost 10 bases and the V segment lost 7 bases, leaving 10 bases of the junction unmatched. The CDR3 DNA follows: TGCGCCAGCCTCCCCCAGGACAGGGGGCAAGAGCAGTTCTTC. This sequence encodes CASLPQDRGQEQFF.